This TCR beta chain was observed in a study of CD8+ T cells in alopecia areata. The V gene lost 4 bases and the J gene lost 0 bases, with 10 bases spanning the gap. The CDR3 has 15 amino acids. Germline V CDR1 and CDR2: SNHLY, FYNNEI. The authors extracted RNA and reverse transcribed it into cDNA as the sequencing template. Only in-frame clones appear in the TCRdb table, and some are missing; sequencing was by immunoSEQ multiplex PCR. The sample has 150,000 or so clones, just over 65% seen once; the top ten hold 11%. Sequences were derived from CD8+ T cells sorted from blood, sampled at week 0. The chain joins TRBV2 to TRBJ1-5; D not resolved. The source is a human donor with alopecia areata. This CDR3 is CASSVESDSNQPQHF. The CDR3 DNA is TGTGCCAGCAGTGTAGAGAGCGATAGCAATCAGCCCCAGCATTTT. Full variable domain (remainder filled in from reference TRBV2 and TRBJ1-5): EPEVTQTPSHQVTQMGQEVILRCVPISNHLYFYWYRQILGQKVEFLVSFYNNEISEKSEIFDDQFSVERPDGSNFTLKIRSTKLEDSAMYFCASSVESDSNQPQHFGDGTRLSIL.